This TCR beta chain derives from a study of cytomegalovirus exposure and HLA in healthy donors. Trimming left V 10 bases short and J 1 base short, with 7 bases between. Per germline, CDR1 MNHNS and CDR2 SASEGT. The CDR3 consists of 11 residues. At sampling all donors were nominally healthy, likely with unrecorded immune exposures. PCR amplification relied on 60 Vbeta primers (plus 13 Jbeta primers). Produced via immunoSEQ multiplex PCR; TCRdb's table is partial and in-frame only. This sample contains 110,000 to 150,000 clones. Sequencing was carried out using PBMCs. This rearrangement joins TRBV6-1 to TRBJ1-1; D may be TRBD1 (5 bases). This clonotype was obtained from a male donor in good health and CMV-seronegative. This CDR3 reads CATGQNTEAFF. The CDR3 DNA reads as TGTGCCACAGGACAGAACACTGAAGCTTTCTTT.